The present T cell receptor (beta chain) was sequenced within a study of OX40 agonist ivuxolimab in advanced cancers. Study-level results: The study did not work out the antigen specificity of the expanded peripheral T cells. Blood T cells, both CD4+ and CD8+, expanded clonally by week 6 at 0.1 to 3.0 mg/kg.

A remark on this clone: The antigen remains unidentified.

Some clones are missing from TCRdb's copy, which holds only in-frame ones; the method was immunoSEQ multiplex PCR. This table has approximately 23,000 clones, over 75% appearing once. Germline V CDR1 and CDR2: LNHDA, SQIVND (reference sequence). The CDR3 contains 14 residues. V dropped 7 bases and J dropped 0 bases, with 9 bases sitting between them. This clonotype originated in an adult with an advanced solid tumor such as melanoma, head and neck, liver or kidney cancer. The sequences come from CD4+ or CD8+ T cells sorted from blood, collected in a trial of the OX40 agonist ivuxolimab. The V gene is TRBV19, the J gene TRBJ1-4; D is unclear. CDR3 DNA: TGTGCCAGTACCGCCATAGCAACTAATGAAAAACTGTTTTTT. Residues: CASTAIATNEKLFF.